The T cell receptor beta chain described here comes from a study of cytomegalovirus exposure and HLA in healthy donors. Trimming pared 1 base from V and 7 bases from J, leaving 7 bases between. The CDR3 covers 12 residues. Germline V gene lookup returns CDR1 SGHAT and CDR2 FQNNGV. The PCR made use of 60 Vbeta and 13 Jbeta primers. Data came from immunoSEQ multiplex PCR; TCRdb stores just in-frame clones and leaves some out. The table lists approximately 170,000 clones, 82% of them singletons. Sample: PBMCs. This chain joins TRBV11-2 and TRBJ1-2; no reliable D call. This sequence was found in a male donor in good health and CMV-seronegative. The CDR3 coding sequence is TGTGCCAGCAGCTTAGGTTCAGTTGGCTACACCTTC. It is translated as CASSLGSVGYTF.